The clone carrying this TCR beta chain came up a few times. This sample is drawn from a study of blood T cell repertoires in COVID-19. Study information: Samples came from the United States, Italy and Spain, spanning acute and convalescent COVID-19.

The CDR3 sequence is 15 residues long. The V end was cut by 3 bases, the J end by 3 bases, with 11 bases between. In germline, CDR1 is LNHDA, CDR2 SQIVND (reference sequence). Generated by immunoSEQ multiplex PCR, the TCRdb table keeps only in-frame clones and is missing some. This sample has 110,000 or so clones, with around four fifths found just once. The sample comprised peripheral blood. This TCR came from a woman aged 40 to 49 with acute or convalescent COVID-19. The rearrangement links TRBV19 to TRBJ2-2; tentative D call: TRBD1 (5 bases). CDR3 region: CASSIGQVDTGELFF. CDR3 in DNA: TGTGCCAGTAGTATCGGACAAGTAGACACCGGGGAGCTGTTTTTT.